The clone carrying this TCR beta chain was observed a few times. Its antigen is unknown. Version v3.0 of the immunoSEQ assay ran at survey level. Some clones are missing from TCRdb's copy, which holds only in-frame ones; the method was immunoSEQ multiplex PCR. The data show approximately 20,000 clones, with approximately 84% seen just once and nearly 8% held by the top ten. This record belongs to a study of long-term antiretroviral therapy in people with HIV. Study-level results: Records did not include ART adherence, viral resistance or therapy changes. HIV repertoires covered narrower CDR3 length ranges than controls did. The clones with expansion before ART were dominant in the repertoire at all time points.

Until DNA extraction, the samples held between 1-10 million cryopreserved PBMC. The CDR3 has 13 amino acids. The germline V gene has CDR1 SGHTA and CDR2 FQGNSA. V was cut by 5 bases and J by 7 bases, with 14 bases left in between. Sequenced here: unsorted PBMCs, sampled 0.9 years after starting antiretroviral therapy. The chain links TRBV7-2 to TRBJ1-2, with a weak D call TRBD1 (6 bases). This receptor was taken from a man aged 18 to 35 with HIV. CDR3 amino acids: CASSPQGLGGYTF. The CDR3 DNA reads as TGTGCCAGCAGCCCACAGGGATTGGGTGGCTACACCTTC.